Listed below are T cell receptor beta chains from one sample, sequenced in a study of blood T cell repertoires in COVID-19. Method: immunoSEQ multiplex PCR; TCRdb's copy keeps in-frame clones and lacks some. The table has approximately 99,000 clones, 85% to 90% seen once. The source material was peripheral blood. The origin of the receptors is a woman aged 60-75 years in a cohort sampled during active or convalescent COVID-19. Each CDR3 is given without its conserved first and last residue.

TRBJ2-1	TRBV5-1	ASSGAGTSGGYNNEQF
TRBJ2-3	TRBV7-3	ASSFAGGADTQY
TRBJ2-3	TRBV19	ASSITGVAGAGTDTQY
TRBJ1-4	TRBV5-4	ASSPIPGATNEKLF
TRBJ1-2	TRBV20-1	SASKGGEGYT
TRBJ1-2	TRBV29-1	SVGTPKNGYT
TRBJ1-1	TRBV2	ASSEALGTGEAF
TRBJ2-7	TRBV18	ASSPLGGPYEQY
TRBJ2-7	TRBV6-6	ASTARAQLEQY
TRBJ2-1	TRBV5-1	ATGPWGPAYNEQF
TRBJ2-5	TRBV28	ASSPGLAGMKAQY
TRBJ1-1	TRBV10-1	ASSVKPNTEAF
TRBJ1-6	TRBV10-3	AISETGNNSPLH
TRBJ1-2	TRBV11-2	ASSLAGKGYGYT
TRBJ2-7	TRBV28	ASSFAGGKYEQY
TRBJ1-1	TRBV6-6	ASSPTGGSAEAF
TRBJ2-3	TRBV3-1/TRBV3-2	ASSLAGTGSTDTQY
TRBJ1-1	TRBV30	AWSVQVGTEAF
TRBJ1-1	TRBV19	ASSLRQGWPEAF
TRBJ2-7	TRBV5-1	ASSLGGTPTYEQY
TRBJ1-1	TRBV19	ASRPRTGDKSTEAF
TRBJ2-1	TRBV11-3	ASSKSRGRGDSYNEQF
TRBJ2-4	TRBV10-1	ASSESPQGDIQY
TRBJ1-6	TRBV19	ASMDIAGNSPLH
TRBJ2-4	TRBV18	ASSIDLAKNIQY
TRBJ1-2	TRBV9	ASSEVQGDSYGYT
TRBJ1-4	TRBV2	ASSRRTGANEKLF